This T cell receptor beta chain was retrieved from a study of T-cell memory formation after mild COVID-19. Study outcomes and limitations: Clones that contracted from day 15 to 85 had balanced CD4/CD8; later expanders were CD4+ biased. Mainly in CM and EM were contracting CD4+ clones; CD8+ were in EMRA. SARS-CoV-2 specificity of second-wave clones peaking day 37 was unconfirmed.

A note on this clonotype: Its antigen is undetermined.

The authors produced TCR alpha and TCR beta cDNA libraries with sample barcodes and UMIs by 5'RACE using constant-segment primers. From the 5' RACE reads, TCRdb called clonotypes with MiXCR, one entry per CDR3 protein. The table lists 400,000 to 500,000 distinct CDR3 sequences, roughly 20% of them singletons. Deletions cut 3 bases from V and 7 bases from J, with 12 bases between. Germline CDR1 MNHNS, CDR2 SASEGT. The CDR3 runs to 14 residues. The chain employs TRBV6-1 and TRBJ1-4; D is unclear. This TCR was recovered from an adult woman who had mild COVID-19 (a few samples of this study predate the infection). Cell type and time point are not known. Sequencing used PBMCs or a T cell subset sorted from them (not recorded which). The CDR3 sequence is CASSEGFRSEKLFF. For the CDR3, the DNA is TGTGCCAGCAGTGAGGGCTTCCGCAGTGAAAAACTGTTTTTT.